The next 6 T cell receptor beta chains were all read from a single sample in a study of blood T cells in healthy people across ages. Sample-barcoded 5' priming and a J-beta primer mix drove a second PCR of about 6 to 11 cycles. TCRdb reprocessed the 5' RACE reads with MiXCR, giving one entry per CDR3 protein. The sample includes 1.4 million to 1.5 million distinct CDR3 sequences, around two fifths of them seen just once. Source material: blood. The receptors come from a woman under 30 in good health.

The CDR3 DNA reads TGTGCCAGCAGTTACAGGCCCTGGGGCTCCTACGAGCAGTACTTC. Translation: CASSYRPWGSYEQYF. V usage is TRBV6-2 or TRBV6-3 and J usage is TRBJ2-7; D gene ambiguous. Germline loops: CDR1 MNHEY, CDR2 SVGEGT. The CDR3 has 15 amino acids. The V gene lost 2 bases and the J gene lost 0 bases, with 11 bases spanning the gap.

This chain connects TRBV20-1 to TRBJ2-3; no clear D. This CDR3 has 12 residues. Trimming took 5 bases from V and 4 from J, leaving 10 bases between them. Germline lookup yields CDR1 DFQATT and CDR2 SNEGSKA (reference sequence). CDR3 sequence (DNA): TGCAGTGCTCTCAGGTCCCCAGATACGCAGTATTTT. This gives the protein CSALRSPDTQYF.

V usage is TRBV2 and J usage is TRBJ2-3, with D unclear. Germline CDR1 SNHLY, CDR2 FYNNEI. V gave up 5 bases and J gave up 7 bases, with 7 bases separating them. The CDR3 loop spans 11 amino acids. For the CDR3, the DNA is TGTGCCAGCAGTCCACAAAATACGCAGTATTTT. This gives the protein CASSPQNTQYF.

A few counts support this clonotype. The V call is TRBV10-1, the J call TRBJ2-7; D remains ambiguous. V lost 6 bases and J 5 bases, leaving 14 bases between the germline ends. This CDR3 has 13 residues. Germline assignment: CDR1 WNHNN and CDR2 SYGVQD (reference sequence). CDR3 sequence: CASSPLYNDEQYF. CDR3 in DNA: TGCGCCAGCAGCCCACTTTACAACGACGAGCAGTACTTC.

The chain links TRBV4-2 to TRBJ2-5, with TRBD2 as a possible D gene (6 bases). V gave up 2 bases and J gave up 4 bases, with 8 bases separating them. This CDR3 spans 13 amino acids. Germline lookup yields CDR1 LGHNA and CDR2 YNFKEQ. CDR3 DNA sequence: TGTGCCAGCAGCCAATCCGGGAGAGAGACCCAGTACTTC. Protein sequence: CASSQSGRETQYF.

The chain uses TRBV11-2 and TRBJ2-2, with 7 bases lining up with TRBD1. Germline V gene sequence: CDR1 SGHAT, CDR2 FQNNGV. J gave up 3 bases and V 9 bases, and 10 bases lay outside the gene matches. The CDR3 is made up of 15 amino acids. CDR3 residues: CASQPGGKDTGELFF. CDR3 coding DNA: TGTGCCAGTCAACCAGGGGGAAAGGACACCGGGGAGCTGTTTTTT.